These 9 T cell receptor beta chains share one sample of origin, sequenced in a study of T cells after yellow fever vaccination. MiXCR, run by TCRdb on the 5' RACE reads, gives a single entry per CDR3 protein. The data show 160,000 or so distinct CDR3 sequences, about 7% seen once. This material consisted of CD4+ T cells sorted from PBMCs, taken 5 days after the first yellow fever vaccination. The receptors were sampled from a man younger than 30 who received the YFV17D yellow fever vaccine.

This chain links TRBV6-5 with TRBJ1-5; 7 bases fit TRBD1. V shed 5 bases, J shed 7 bases, and the junction held 8 bases outside the gene matches. Germline V CDR1 and CDR2: MNHEY, SVGAGI. CDR3 length equals 14 residues. The CDR3: CASSQTGQEQPQHF. The CDR3 nucleotides read TGTGCCAGCAGTCAGACAGGGCAGGAACAGCCCCAGCATTTT.

There are a few counts of this clonotype. The chain joins TRBV5-1 to TRBJ1-4; 8 nucleotides match TRBD1. J gave up 8 bases and V 4 bases, and 7 bases lay outside the gene matches. Per germline, CDR1 SGHRS and CDR2 YFSETQ. CDR3 length: 14 amino acids. CDR3 loop: CASSPGQGHEKLFF. CDR3 nucleotides: TGCGCCAGCAGCCCCGGACAGGGCCACGAAAAACTGTTTTTT.

This clonotype appeared a few times. The CDR3 DNA is TGTGCCAGCGGGCCGCGGCTACACGCGAACACCGGGGAGCTGTTTTTT. Amino acid sequence: CASGPRLHANTGELFF. The V call is TRBV2, the J call TRBJ2-2; D unclear. Germline V gene data show CDR1 as SNHLY and CDR2 as FYNNEI. V lost 8 bases and J lost 0, with 16 bases in between. The CDR3 is 16 amino acids.

This rearrangement joins TRBV20-1 to TRBJ2-7; 9 nucleotides agree with TRBD1. The CDR3 contains 15 residues. Germline CDR1 and CDR2: DFQATT and SNEGSKA (reference sequence). J gave up 2 bases and V 4 bases, and 9 bases lay outside the gene matches. DNA for the CDR3: TGCAGTGCTAACGGGGACAGGGCATTAACCTACGAGCAGTACTTC. Its protein product is CSANGDRALTYEQYF.

This clonotype was seen repeatedly, ten times or more. The rearrangement joins TRBV5-1 to TRBJ1-6; possible D gene TRBD1, 5 bases. Per germline, CDR1 SGHRS and CDR2 YFSETQ. Trimming removed 4 bases at V and 13 bases at J, with 12 bases between. The CDR3 totals 12 residues. The CDR3: CASSTDGTPLHF. In nucleotides, the CDR3 is TGCGCCAGCAGCACGGACGGGACCCCCCTCCACTTT.

This clonotype has at least ten counts. The chain is built from TRBV6-2 or TRBV6-3 and TRBJ2-7, with unresolved D. There are 12 residues in the CDR3. Germline CDR1 and CDR2: MNHEY and SVGEGT. V dropped 6 bases and J dropped 0 bases, with 6 bases sitting between them. The CDR3: CASRSSSYEQYF. CDR3 in DNA: TGTGCCAGCAGGTCAAGCTCCTACGAGCAGTACTTC.

This clonotype was detected many times. V and J are TRBV7-2 and TRBJ1-2; the D is unclear. V shed 5 bases and J shed 0 bases, with 10 bases lying between them. The CDR3 consists of 14 residues. Germline lookup yields CDR1 SGHTA and CDR2 FQGNSA. The CDR3 sequence: CASSRAQANYGYTF. The CDR3 DNA reads TGTGCCAGCAGCAGGGCGCAAGCTAACTATGGCTACACCTTC.

V gene TRBV18 combines with J gene TRBJ2-7, with a weak D call TRBD2 (7 bases). CDR1 is KGHSH, CDR2 LQKENI, per germline. The V end lost 4 bases, the J end lost 6 bases, and 22 bases lay between the germline ends. CDR3 length equals 16 residues. This CDR3 reads CASSQSRTELAGEQYF. The CDR3 DNA reads as TGTGCCAGCTCACAGTCTCGGACAGAATTAGCGGGCGAGCAGTACTTC.

This clonotype showed up many times. The gene calls are TRBV5-4 and TRBJ2-1, with 11 bases aligning to TRBD1. The trim removed 2 bases at V and 7 bases at J, leaving 2 bases unmatched. CDR1 SGHNT and CDR2 YYREEE come from the germline V gene (reference sequence). The CDR3 length is 14 residues. This chain's CDR3 is CASSLGQGANEQFF. The DNA for the CDR3 is TGTGCCAGCAGCTTAGGACAGGGGGCGAATGAGCAGTTCTTC. Full variable domain (missing parts from reference TRBV5-4 and TRBJ2-1): ETGVTQSPTHLIKTRGQQVTLRCSSQSGHNTVSWYQQALGQGPQFIFQYYREEENGRGNFPPRFSGLQFPNYSSELNVNALELDDSALYLCASSLGQGANEQFFGPGTRLTVL.